The next 4 T cell receptor beta chains were all read from a single sample in a study of graft-versus-host responses after intestinal transplantation. Their antigens are not known. Here immunoSEQ multiplex PCR was the method, and the copy in TCRdb shows in-frame clones only, minus some. The data show under 85,000 clones, with 90% seen just once and approximately 1.3% held by the top ten. The material was unstimulated CD8+ T cells sorted from spleen or lymph node cells, obtained before intestinal transplant. Receptors originate from a human donor who received an intestinal transplant.

This clone is a singleton in its sample. The rearrangement uses TRBV2 and TRBJ2-7; tentatively, D is TRBD1 (6 bases). Germline loops: CDR1 SNHLY, CDR2 FYNNEI. This CDR3 spans 13 amino acids. Trimming removed 4 bases from V and 3 bases from J, with 10 bases in between. CDR3 region: CASSGSRGYEQYF. CDR3 bases: TGTGCCAGCAGTGGGTCCAGGGGCTACGAGCAGTACTTC.

To note about this clone: Other DNA variants within this sample encode the same CDR3. This chain uses TRBV9 with TRBJ1-2; TRBD1 agrees at 8 bases. The germline CDR1 and CDR2 sequences are SGDLS and YYNGEE. V was clipped by 0 bases and J by 4 bases; unmatched bases: 5. The length of the CDR3 is 15 residues. The CDR3 protein is CASSVAAGGPYGYTF. The CDR3 coding sequence is TGTGCCAGCAGCGTAGCGGCAGGGGGCCCCTATGGCTACACCTTC.

The chain combines TRBV7-6 with TRBJ1-3; no clear D gene. Trimming took 2 bases from V and 0 from J, leaving 11 bases between them. Looked up from germline, CDR1 is SGHVS and CDR2 is FNYEAQ. The CDR3 spans 16 residues. In DNA, the CDR3 is TGTGCCAGCAGCTTACCAGAACACAGCTCTGGAAACACCATATATTTT. Protein sequence: CASSLPEHSSGNTIYF. Combining the CDR3 with reference TRBV7-6 and TRBJ1-3 gives the whole variable domain GAGVSQSPRYKVTKRGQDVALRCDPISGHVSLYWYRQALGQGPEFLTYFNYEAQQDKSGLPNDRFSAERPEGSISTLTIQRTEQRDSAMYRCASSLPEHSSGNTIYFGEGSWLTVV.

The CDR3 is CASAMGPGGISGNTIYF. The CDR3 region has the DNA TGTGCTAGTGCCATGGGTCCAGGGGGTATATCTGGAAACACCATATATTTT. The gene calls are TRBV12-5 and TRBJ1-3, with TRBD1 identical over 7 bases. This CDR3 is built from 17 residues. Germline V lookup: CDR1 LGHNT, CDR2 FRNRAP. Trimming cost V 7 bases and J 1 base; bases outside gene matches: 13.